This T cell receptor (beta chain) stems from a study of OX40 agonist ivuxolimab in advanced cancers. The repertoire was sequenced with immunoSEQ multiplex PCR; TCRdb's copy has only in-frame clones and lacks some. The data contain tens of thousands of clones, roughly three quarters of them singletons. CDR1 and CDR2 from the germline V gene are SGHAT and FQNNGV. V dropped 1 base and J dropped 5 bases, with 11 bases sitting between them. The CDR3 consists of 14 residues. The material sequenced was CD4+ or CD8+ T cells sorted from blood, taken in a trial of the OX40 agonist ivuxolimab. This clonotype was sampled from an adult with an advanced solid tumor such as melanoma, head and neck, liver or kidney cancer. This chain links TRBV11-2 with TRBJ1-1; the D is unclear. DNA for the CDR3: TGTGCCAGCAGCTTAGGAGGCAGGATGACTGAAGCTTTCTTT. Protein sequence: CASSLGGRMTEAFF. Full variable domain (missing parts from reference TRBV11-2 and TRBJ1-1): EAGVAQSPRYKIIEKRQSVAFWCNPISGHATLYWYQQILGQGPKLLIQFQNNGVVDDSQLPKDRFSAERLKGVDSTLKIQPAKLEDSAVYLCASSLGGRMTEAFFGQGTRLTVV.